Following are 3 T cell receptor beta chains from one sample sequenced in a study of blood T cell repertoires in COVID-19. TCRdb's copy holds only in-frame clones and misses some; the assay was immunoSEQ multiplex PCR. Of about 170,000 clones in the sample, 79% are singletons; the top ten hold around 20%. Specimen: PBMCs or T cells enriched from blood (not recorded which). All receptors derive from a woman in her sixties or seventies in a cohort exposed to, infected with or recovered from COVID-19 (not recorded which).

This clone came up a few times. The V gene is TRBV2, the J gene TRBJ2-3; 8 bases map to TRBD2. J gave up 4 bases and V 6 bases, and 9 bases lay outside the gene matches. Germline CDR1 is SNHLY and CDR2 is FYNNEI. The CDR3 loop spans 15 amino acids. DNA for the CDR3: TGTGCCAGCAGGAGGGGACTAGGAGGGGCAGATACGCAGTATTTT. It encodes CASRRGLGGADTQYF. The variable domain in full, with the rest retrieved from reference TRBV2 and TRBJ2-3, is EPEVTQTPSHQVTQMGQEVILRCVPISNHLYFYWYRQILGQKVEFLVSFYNNEISEKSEIFDDQFSVERPDGSNFTLKIRSTKLEDSAMYFCASRRGLGGADTQYFGPGTRLTVL.

The V gene is TRBV4-2, the J gene TRBJ2-1, with D tentatively TRBD2 (5 bases). This CDR3 spans 15 amino acids. Germline V gene lookup returns CDR1 LGHNA and CDR2 YNFKEQ. The germline V and J ends were trimmed by 2 bases and 7 bases, with 15 bases remaining between them. The CDR3: CASSQSGSIGNEQFF. CDR3 nucleotides: TGTGCCAGCAGCCAATCGGGGAGCATAGGGAATGAGCAGTTCTTC.

This rearrangement joins TRBV6-4 to TRBJ2-1; 11 nucleotides match TRBD1. V gave up 6 bases and J gave up 8 bases; unmatched junction bases: 6. Germline V gene data show CDR1 as MRHNA and CDR2 as SNTAGT. The CDR3 consists of 14 residues. The CDR3 is CASSRGQGADEQFF. The CDR3 coding sequence is TGTGCCAGCAGCCGAGGACAGGGGGCGGATGAGCAGTTCTTC.